The subject of this entry is one TCR beta chain. Its cognate antigen is unknown. PCR involved 60 Vbeta and 13 Jbeta primers. Assay: immunoSEQ multiplex PCR; the TCRdb copy retains only in-frame clones and omits some. The sample contains just over 150,000 clones, roughly 80% of which appear only once. The data originate from a study of cytomegalovirus exposure and HLA in healthy donors. About the study: Samples from HLA-typed donors yielded about 85 million unique TCRs in an early data release. General study findings and limits: With later analysis, a missense DCLRE1C variant became linked to TCR beta V- and J-gene trimming.

Trimming removed 4 bases from V and 2 bases from J; junction bases left unmatched: 10. The CDR3 has 17 amino acids. Germline V gene lookup returns CDR1 SGHAT and CDR2 FQDESV (reference sequence). Material for sequencing was PBMCs. The V gene is TRBV11-1, the J gene TRBJ2-1, with 8 positions matching TRBD1. The clonotype comes from a woman aged 25-40 years in good health and CMV-seronegative. In nucleotides, the CDR3 is TGTGCCAGCAGCTCCTACATTCCGGACAGGGCCTACAATGAGCAGTTCTTC. Translation gives CASSSYIPDRAYNEQFF.